This TCR beta chain is from a study of T cells in Graves' hyperthyroidism and ophthalmopathy. Study observations and caveats: The blood repertoire included most of the expanded thyroid clonotypes above 0.001.

This CDR3 contains 16 residues. V was trimmed by 0 bases and J by 4 bases, leaving 13 bases between them. CDR1 is MNHNY, CDR2 SVGAGI, per germline (reference sequence). This clonotype was seen many times. What it binds is unknown. Regions amplified from RNA transcripts were the TCR beta CDR3 regions. HTBI primers were used for first-round RT-PCR of the TCR CDR3. A single record per CDR3 protein comes from TCRdb applying MiXCR to the multiplex PCR reads. The data contain about 330,000 distinct CDR3 sequences, roughly 13% of them seen just once; the ten biggest clones take up 34%. The chain carries TRBV6-6 and TRBJ2-1; a weak D match, TRBD1 (6 bases). This TCR was recovered from a woman between 35 and 50 years old with Graves' ophthalmopathy. Sequencing was done on a sample of blood. The DNA of the CDR3 is TGTGCCAGCAGTTACTCGGCAGGGGAAGCTTACAATGAGCAGTTCTTC. Protein sequence: CASSYSAGEAYNEQFF.